The entry below gives a single T cell receptor beta chain sequence along with its context. Trimming left V 1 base short and J 5 bases short, with 15 bases between. CDR1 is SGHAT, CDR2 FQNNGV, per germline. The CDR3 runs to 17 residues. The data derive from a study of CD8+CD57+ T cells in acquired aplastic anemia. In the study overall: Healthy donors gave approximately 10 million reads on average for CD4+ cells.

Template material for TCR beta VDJ and CDR3 profiling consisted of genomic DNA. A single record per CDR3 protein comes from TCRdb applying MiXCR to the reads. Found here are 35,000 to 50,000 distinct CDR3 sequences, around 67% of them singletons; the top ten hold around 22%. This chain joins TRBV11-2 and TRBJ1-6, with D tentatively TRBD1 (5 bases). This receptor was identified in a human donor in good health, serving as a control. Sequences were obtained from sorted CD4+, CD8+, or CD8+CD57+ T cells (not recorded which) from PBMCs. CDR3 nucleotides: TGTGCCAGCAGCTTAGGAGAGGGGAAACAGGATAATTCACCCCTCCACTTT. This gives the protein CASSLGEGKQDNSPLHF.